The T cell receptor beta chain described here comes from a study of blood T cell repertoires in COVID-19. The overall study: Sample material is recorded as cDNA or gDNA derived from T cells, B-cell-depleted T cells, or PBMCs.

V lost 7 bases to trimming and J lost 5 bases, with 11 bases between them. CDR3 length: 13 residues. Germline CDR1 reads LNHDA; CDR2 reads SQIVND (reference sequence). In the study's own analysis: Reference gene primer amplification yielded estimated nucleated cell counts. Measured with immunoSEQ multiplex PCR; TCRdb has only the in-frame clones, and not every one. Clone size and V and J calls were adopted from that table, with D and trimming inferred from the DNA. The sample carries tens of thousands of clones, approximately 90% recorded once. Source material: peripheral blood. The sequence was obtained from a middle-aged man with active or convalescent COVID-19. The rearrangement joins TRBV19 to TRBJ2-2; tentative D call: TRBD2 (6 bases). The CDR3 DNA reads TGTGCCAGTACCCTGGGGGGAACCGGGGAGCTGTTTTTT. Its protein product is CASTLGGTGELFF.